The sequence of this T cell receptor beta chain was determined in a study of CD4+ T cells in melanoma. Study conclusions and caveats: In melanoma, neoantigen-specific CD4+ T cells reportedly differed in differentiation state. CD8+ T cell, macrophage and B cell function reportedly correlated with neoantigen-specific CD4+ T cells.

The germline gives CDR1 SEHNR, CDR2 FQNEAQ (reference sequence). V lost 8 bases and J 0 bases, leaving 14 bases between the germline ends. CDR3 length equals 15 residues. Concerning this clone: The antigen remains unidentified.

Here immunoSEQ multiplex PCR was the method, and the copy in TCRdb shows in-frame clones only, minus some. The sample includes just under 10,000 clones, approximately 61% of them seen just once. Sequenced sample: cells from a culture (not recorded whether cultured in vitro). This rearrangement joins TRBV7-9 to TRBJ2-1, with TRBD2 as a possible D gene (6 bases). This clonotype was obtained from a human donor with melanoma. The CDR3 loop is CASSHRRGSYNEQFF. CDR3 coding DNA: TGTGCCAGCTCCCACCGGCGGGGCTCCTACAATGAGCAGTTCTTC.